This TCR beta chain is drawn from a study of blood T cell repertoires in COVID-19 (dated by TCRdb to the early 2020s). As for the study more broadly: Samples covering the acute and convalescent phases of COVID-19 were provided by collaborators in the United States, Italy and Spain. The sample metadata nearly always contained a de-identified subject ID, COVID-19 status, age in years and sex. The prospective study material was composed of cDNA or gDNA derived from T cells, B-cell-depleted T cells, or PBMCs. Samples came from the ongoing ImmuneRACE study (first 160 participants) plus 1,254 subjects from 6 global collaborators. A freely available public database, intended as a resource for researchers studying the immune response to SARS-CoV-2, is where the repertoires were released. The dataset comprised deeply sampled blood TCRbeta repertoires from subjects exposed to, actively infected with, or recovered from COVID-19. Where available, HLA class I and class II types were obtained from metadata supplied by the sample provider rather than from assay-based typing. Paper-wide results and their limitations: The amount of clinical and demographic metadata varied by source and participant and was provided uncurated.

Each collaborating institution followed its own protocols to collect whole blood in K2EDTA tubes. For TCRbeta analysis, collaborator samples were shipped as frozen whole blood, as isolated PBMCs, or as DNA extracted from either sample type. Worth noting for this clone: The antigen this receptor binds is unknown. It has no much larger one-base neighbor in the sample; base qualities were not kept.

The germline V gene (reference sequence) provides CDR1 MNHEY and CDR2 SMNVEV. CDR3 length: 13 amino acids, cysteine to phenylalanine. Just the 39-base CDR3 DNA is kept, in frame starting at base 1. V is reduced by 6 bases and J by 1 base, leaving a spacing of 9 bases between them. TCRbeta CDR3 regions were amplified from genomic DNA by means of the immunoSEQ Assay, a bias-controlled multiplex PCR. In the paper's pipeline: Within the assay, amplification of reference gene primers was used to estimate how many nucleated cells each sample contained. To quantify the absolute abundance of each unique TCRbeta CDR3 rearrangement, sequence reads were collapsed and filtered. For each sample, productive Simpson clonality was calculated by taking the square root of Simpson's diversity index across productive rearrangements. TCRdb carries this immuneACCESS record with in-frame sequences only. Its versions omit some clonotypes, under half of them owing to an unresolved V gene in the studies checked, with the rest unexplained. That table furnishes V, J and clone size, whereas the DNA furnished D and trimming. The table for this sample lists fewer than 500,000 clones; 70% to 90% of them were counted only once. The top ten hold roughly 1.4% of the sample.

This receptor was identified in a woman aged 25 to 39 with active or convalescent COVID-19. Sample: peripheral blood. The chain is encoded by TRBV27 joined to TRBJ1-2, and the D gene may be TRBD1, 6 bases matching. The CDR3 region reads CASRSGDNYGYTF. The sequenced DNA: TGTGCCAGCAGATCAGGGGATAACTATGGCTACACCTTC.